The source of this TCR beta chain is a study of regulatory dendritic cells for organ transplantation (dated 2017 in TCRdb). About the full investigation: Before and after allostimulation with regulatory or mature dendritic cells, TCRbeta repertoires were sequenced from sorted naive and memory CD4+ and CD8+ T cells. Points the paper makes about the study in general: Among the resting subsets, memory CD8+ T cells contained the most alloreactive TCR clonotypes. Allostimulation expanded memory CD8+ clones in both subjects, but regulatory dendritic cells appeared to induce more limited expansion than mature dendritic cells. Naive CD4+ and CD8+ T cells showed highly diverse repertoires, whereas memory cells were less diverse and memory CD8+ cells were the most oligoclonal. Sequencing was done in only a couple of subjects, and the authors reported considerable heterogeneity between individuals in the alloreactive memory CD8+ T cell pool.

FACS was used to sort CD4+ or CD8+ cells into naive T cells (CD45RA+) and memory T cells (CD45RO+). T cells for TCR sequencing came from a couple of healthy control subjects. For the mixed lymphocyte reactions, sorted T cell subsets left unstimulated acted as baseline controls. The Qiagen DNeasy Blood & Tissue Kit was used to extract genomic DNA. Deletion took 2 bases off V and 8 bases off J, with a span of 9 bases between the germline ends. CDR1 is given as SGHTA and CDR2 as FQGTGA, both from the germline V gene. The cysteine opens and the phenylalanine closes a CDR3 of 13 amino acids. Only the CDR3 region is kept as DNA, spanning 39 bases read in frame from base 1. Details on this clone: This clone's antigen is unknown. No per-base quality is available; no much larger clone lies one base away.

The TCRbeta CDR3 regions were amplified in a multiplexed two-step PCR with Vbeta-specific forward primers and Jbeta-specific reverse primers. TCRbeta libraries were sequenced on an Illumina instrument through the immunoSEQ service. Regarding the original processing steps: V, D and J genes were assigned using IMGT annotation, and counts were corrected for multiplex PCR bias using synthetic CDR3 analogues. Repertoire clonality was computed in the immunoSEQ Analyzer as one minus normalized Shannon entropy. Whether a clone counted as expanded was decided by Fisher's exact test with Benjamini-Hochberg false discovery rate control and a two-tailed cutoff of P<0.01. TCRdb provides this immuneACCESS table in a form limited to in-frame rearrangements. Some clones are lacking; in checked studies, under half of them reflect an unresolved V gene, and why the rest are absent is not known. That table furnishes V, J and clone size, whereas the DNA furnished D and trimming. Counted in this sample were about 30,000 clones; 70% to 90% of them appeared once. Jointly, the top ten make up more than 0.055% of the sample.

The sequence is built from TRBV7-3 and TRBJ2-2; the D gene cannot be resolved reliably. The receptor was derived from a human donor in good health. Sequences were obtained from naive CD4+ T cells from blood. According to the study, the label for this sample's cell subset or site signals: CD45RA+ naive T cells. The encoded CDR3 is CASSLDLSGELFF. The sequence in DNA is TGTGCCAGCAGCTTAGACCTATCAGGGGAGCTGTTTTTT.